This is a list of T cell receptor beta chains from one sample in a study of vaccination and CD4 T cells after COVID-19. TCRdb independently ran MiXCR on the PCR reads; one entry per CDR3 protein. Of approximately 16,000 distinct CDR3 sequences listed, about 75% are singletons. For these TCRs, the target antigens are not known. The sequenced sample consisted of CD4+ T cells from blood, cultured in vitro. The receptors derive from a human donor who had recovered from COVID-19. The CDR3 runs from the conserved cysteine through the conserved F or W. The D gene is left open where the match is weak. Clone sizes are given selectively: once, few, many, or a class where the clone is expanded.

CDR3: CASSSPGGSTDTQYF; DNA: TGTGCCAGCAGTTCCCCGGGGGGAAGCACAGATACGCAGTATTTT; J: TRBJ2-3; size: -; D: TRBD2; V: TRBV12-3/TRBV12-4
CDR3: CASSRGTHNQPQHF; DNA: TGTGCCAGCAGCCGCGGGACACACAATCAGCCCCAGCATTTT; J: TRBJ1-5; size: -; D: -; V: TRBV7-9
CDR3: CSAGRGMSYNEQFF; DNA: TGCAGTGCTGGGCGGGGGATGTCCTACAATGAGCAGTTCTTC; J: TRBJ2-1; size: -; D: TRBD2; V: TRBV20-1
CDR3: CASRDGSYSNQPQHF; DNA: TGTGCCAGCAGGGACGGGAGTTATAGCAATCAGCCCCAGCATTTT; J: TRBJ1-5; size: -; D: -; V: TRBV6-1
CDR3: CSALGIGQGNTGELFF; DNA: TGCAGTGCCCTGGGCATAGGACAGGGGAACACCGGGGAGCTGTTTTTT; J: TRBJ2-2; size: -; D: TRBD1; V: TRBV20-1
CDR3: CASSLGRAWGYTF; DNA: TGTGCCAGCAGCCTCGGACGGGCCTGGGGCTACACCTTC; J: TRBJ1-2; size: -; D: -; V: TRBV7-2
CDR3: CAWSGSSNSNQPQHF; DNA: TGTGCCTGGAGTGGGTCTTCAAATAGCAATCAGCCCCAGCATTTT; J: TRBJ1-5; size: -; D: -; V: TRBV30
CDR3: CASSHTRGGRGGNYGYTF; DNA: TGTGCCAGCAGCCATACGCGAGGTGGTCGGGGGGGCAACTATGGCTACACCTTC; J: TRBJ1-2; size: -; D: -; V: TRBV7-9
CDR3: CSARGGVSTQNTEAFF; DNA: TGCAGTGCTAGAGGAGGGGTTAGCACCCAGAACACTGAAGCTTTCTTT; J: TRBJ1-1; size: -; D: -; V: TRBV20-1
CDR3: CSASNAGGREQYF; DNA: TGCAGTGCTAGTAACGCGGGAGGGCGTGAGCAGTACTTC; J: TRBJ2-7; size: once; D: TRBD2; V: TRBV20-1
CDR3: CASSYSAGGIPYNEQFF; DNA: TGTGCCAGCAGTTACTCGGCGGGAGGGATACCCTACAATGAGCAGTTCTTC; J: TRBJ2-1; size: -; D: TRBD2; V: TRBV6-2/TRBV6-3
CDR3: CASRTGGGGTGELFF; DNA: TGTGCCAGTAGGACAGGGGGGGGAGGGACCGGGGAGCTGTTTTTT; J: TRBJ2-2; size: -; D: TRBD1; V: TRBV19
CDR3: CASSEKGGTLAFF; DNA: TGTGCCAGCAGTGAAAAAGGGGGGACATTGGCTTTCTTT; J: TRBJ1-1; size: -; D: -; V: TRBV6-1
CDR3: CASSTGSSYNSPLHF; DNA: TGTGCCAGTAGTACCGGGAGCTCCTATAATTCACCCCTCCACTTT; J: TRBJ1-6; size: few; D: -; V: TRBV19
CDR3: CASSSTSSGNEQFF; DNA: TGTGCCAGCAGCTCAACCTCTAGCGGGAATGAGCAGTTCTTC; J: TRBJ2-1; size: -; D: TRBD2; V: TRBV7-9
CDR3: CSAPPRGPTGTDTQYF; DNA: TGCAGTGCTCCCCCCCGGGGGCCTACGGGTACAGATACGCAGTATTTT; J: TRBJ2-3; size: -; D: -; V: TRBV20-1
CDR3: CASSRGQYNSPLHF; DNA: TGTGCCAGCAGCAGGGGGCAGTATAATTCACCCCTCCACTTT; J: TRBJ1-6; size: few; D: TRBD1; V: TRBV6-1
CDR3: CATSSAGRGRTGANVLTF; DNA: TGTGCCACCAGTTCGGCGGGCAGGGGGCGAACTGGGGCCAACGTCCTGACTTTC; J: TRBJ2-6; size: -; D: TRBD1; V: TRBV24-1
CDR3: CASSASLAGSTDTQYF; DNA: TGTGCCAGCAGTGCCTCACTAGCGGGGAGCACAGATACGCAGTATTTT; J: TRBJ2-3; size: -; D: TRBD2; V: TRBV6-1
CDR3: CASSERGVRDQPQHF; DNA: TGTGCCAGCAGTGAACGAGGGGTCCGCGATCAGCCCCAGCATTTT; J: TRBJ1-5; size: -; D: -; V: TRBV6-1
CDR3: CASSLGQQETQYF; DNA: TGTGCCAGCAGTTTAGGACAGCAAGAGACCCAGTACTTC; J: TRBJ2-5; size: -; D: -; V: TRBV2
CDR3: CATSDPGRNTEAFF; DNA: TGTGCCACCAGTGATCCCGGGAGGAACACTGAAGCTTTCTTT; J: TRBJ1-1; size: -; D: -; V: TRBV24-1
CDR3: CAISESNLNQPQHF; DNA: TGTGCCATCAGTGAGTCTAATCTCAATCAGCCCCAGCATTTT; J: TRBJ1-5; size: -; D: -; V: TRBV10-3
CDR3: CASSQWLAGGTDTQYF; DNA: TGTGCCAGCAGCCAATGGCTAGCGGGGGGCACAGATACGCAGTATTTT; J: TRBJ2-3; size: -; D: TRBD2; V: TRBV14
CDR3: CASTPGAMGDTQYF; DNA: TGTGCCAGTACCCCGGGAGCGATGGGAGATACGCAGTATTTT; J: TRBJ2-3; size: -; D: -; V: TRBV19
CDR3: CASRLRGTDTQYF; DNA: TGTGCCAGCAGACTGAGGGGGACAGATACGCAGTATTTT; J: TRBJ2-3; size: -; D: -; V: TRBV27
CDR3: CATSRDLRGETQYF; DNA: TGTGCCACCAGCAGAGATCTCCGGGGGGAGACCCAGTACTTC; J: TRBJ2-5; size: -; D: -; V: TRBV15
CDR3: CASSLMSEETQYF; DNA: TGTGCCAGCAGCTTAATGTCCGAAGAGACCCAGTACTTC; J: TRBJ2-5; size: -; D: -; V: TRBV11-3
CDR3: CASSWTGAQAFF; DNA: TGTGCCAGCAGCTGGACGGGGGCCCAAGCTTTCTTT; J: TRBJ1-1; size: -; D: -; V: TRBV7-2
CDR3: CSARGDMVDQPQHF; DNA: TGCAGTGCTAGAGGGGACATGGTGGATCAGCCCCAGCATTTT; J: TRBJ1-5; size: -; D: -; V: TRBV20-1
CDR3: CASSLARNPRDTQYF; DNA: TGTGCCAGCAGTTTAGCGCGCAATCCCCGAGATACGCAGTATTTT; J: TRBJ2-3; size: -; D: -; V: TRBV12-3/TRBV12-4
CDR3: CASSLAGGTYNEQFF; DNA: TGTGCCAGCAGCTTAGCGGGAGGGACCTACAATGAGCAGTTCTTC; J: TRBJ2-1; size: -; D: TRBD2; V: TRBV7-3
CDR3: CASSYSREGGTEAFF; DNA: TGTGCCAGCAGTTACAGCAGGGAGGGGGGCACTGAAGCTTTCTTT; J: TRBJ1-1; size: -; D: -; V: TRBV6-5
CDR3: CASSSPRRGGTKNIQYF; DNA: TGTGCCAGTAGCTCCCCTAGGCGGGGGGGGACCAAAAACATTCAGTACTTC; J: TRBJ2-4; size: -; D: TRBD2; V: TRBV19
CDR3: CASSPRGTEAFF; DNA: TGTGCCAGCAGCCCTCGAGGGACTGAAGCTTTCTTT; J: TRBJ1-1; size: -; D: -; V: TRBV12-3/TRBV12-4
CDR3: CASSPNGGDTIYF; DNA: TGTGCCAGCAGTCCCAACGGGGGAGACACCATATATTTT; J: TRBJ1-3; size: -; D: -; V: TRBV2
CDR3: CSARDKRGGNYEQYF; DNA: TGCAGTGCTAGAGATAAAAGAGGGGGGAATTACGAGCAGTACTTC; J: TRBJ2-7; size: -; D: -; V: TRBV20-1
CDR3: CASSLAYGGSGYTF; DNA: TGTGCCAGCAGCTTAGCCTACGGCGGCAGCGGCTACACCTTC; J: TRBJ1-2; size: -; D: -; V: TRBV7-9
CDR3: CASSPPEGANTEAFF; DNA: TGTGCCAGCAGCCCTCCGGAGGGGGCGAACACTGAAGCTTTCTTT; J: TRBJ1-1; size: -; D: TRBD1; V: TRBV7-9
CDR3: CASSYSIGQGSPLHF; DNA: TGTGCCAGCAGTTACTCGATCGGGCAGGGGAGTCCCCTCCACTTT; J: TRBJ1-6; size: -; D: -; V: TRBV6-5
CDR3: CASSSDVRGTEAFF; DNA: TGTGCCAGCAGCTCCGACGTGAGGGGGACTGAAGCTTTCTTT; J: TRBJ1-1; size: -; D: -; V: TRBV7-9
CDR3: CASSMAHPDSPLHF; DNA: TGTGCCAGTAGTATGGCTCACCCGGATTCACCCCTCCACTTT; J: TRBJ1-6; size: -; D: -; V: TRBV19
CDR3: CASSESDQPQHF; DNA: TGCGCCAGCAGTGAGTCGGATCAGCCCCAGCATTTT; J: TRBJ1-5; size: few; D: -; V: TRBV10-1
CDR3: CSAPKQRNTEAFF; DNA: TGCAGTGCTCCTAAACAGAGGAACACTGAAGCTTTCTTT; J: TRBJ1-1; size: -; D: -; V: TRBV20-1
CDR3: CATSRDGGTYGYTF; DNA: TGTGCCACCAGCAGAGATGGGGGGACCTATGGCTACACCTTC; J: TRBJ1-2; size: -; D: -; V: TRBV15
CDR3: CASSLSGASSGNTIYF; DNA: TGTGCCAGCAGTTTATCCGGGGCCAGCTCTGGAAACACCATATATTTT; J: TRBJ1-3; size: -; D: -; V: TRBV12-3/TRBV12-4